Reported below is one T cell receptor beta chain. The data are from a study of STAT5B mutations in CD4+ large granular lymphocyte leukemia. Study-level information: Among healthy donors, a particular HLA allele went with more CDR3 'QG' motifs.

Using immunoSEQ multiplex PCR, the repertoire was profiled, and TCRdb retains in-frame clones only, with some absent. Of tens of thousands of clones listed, roughly four fifths are singletons. This TCR was sampled from a human donor in good health. The sequenced material came from CD4+ T cells from blood buffy coats.

CDR3 in DNA: TGTGCCAGCAGCTCCCCGCTAGCGGGAAAGGATACGCAGTATTTT. Protein product: CASSSPLAGKDTQYF. The V gene is TRBV28, the J gene TRBJ2-3, with 9 positions matching TRBD2. V lost 6 bases and J lost 6; bases outside the gene matches: 10. Looked up from germline, CDR1 is MDHEN and CDR2 is SYDVKM. This CDR3 region has 15 residues.